The entry below gives a single T cell receptor (beta chain) sequence along with its context. Authors' methods: The assay estimated nucleated cells by amplifying reference gene primers. The table came from immunoSEQ multiplex PCR; TCRdb's copy has only in-frame clones and leaves some out. Clonal size and the V and J genes are those of that table, whereas D and trimming came from the DNA. The sample consists of some 180,000 clones, approximately 90% of them appearing once. The entry originates in a study of blood T cell repertoires in COVID-19. Overall study: PBMCs, B-cell-depleted T cells, or T cells were the source of the cDNA or gDNA that made up the material.

Sample: peripheral blood. The receptor was derived from a man aged 55 to 70 with active or convalescent COVID-19.

The CDR3 coding sequence is TGTGCCAGCAGTCCCACAGGGGACTCTGGAAACACCATATATTTT. Its translation is CASSPTGDSGNTIYF. The chain joins TRBV6-5 to TRBJ1-3, with 7 bases that match TRBD1. Germline V gene lookup returns CDR1 MNHEY and CDR2 SVGAGI. With 5 bases clipped from V and 0 bases from J, the junction kept 4 bases outside the gene matches. The CDR3 is 15 amino acids.